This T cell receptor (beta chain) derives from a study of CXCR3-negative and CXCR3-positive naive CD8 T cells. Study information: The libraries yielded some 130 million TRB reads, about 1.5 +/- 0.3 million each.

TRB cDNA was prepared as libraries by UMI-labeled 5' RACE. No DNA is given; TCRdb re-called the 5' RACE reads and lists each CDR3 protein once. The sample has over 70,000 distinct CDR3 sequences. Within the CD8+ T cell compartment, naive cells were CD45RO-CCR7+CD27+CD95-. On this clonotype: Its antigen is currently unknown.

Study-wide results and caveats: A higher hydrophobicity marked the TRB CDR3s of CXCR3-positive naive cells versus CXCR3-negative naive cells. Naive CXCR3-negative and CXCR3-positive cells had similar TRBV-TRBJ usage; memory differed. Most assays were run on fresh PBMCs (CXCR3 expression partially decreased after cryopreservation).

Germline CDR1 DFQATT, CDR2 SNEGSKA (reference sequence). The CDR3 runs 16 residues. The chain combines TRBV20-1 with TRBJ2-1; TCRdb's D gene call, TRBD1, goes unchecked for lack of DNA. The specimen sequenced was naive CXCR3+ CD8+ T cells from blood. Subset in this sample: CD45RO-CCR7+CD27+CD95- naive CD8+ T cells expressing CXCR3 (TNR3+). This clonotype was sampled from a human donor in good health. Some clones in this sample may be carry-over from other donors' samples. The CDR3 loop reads CSAIPEGGYSYNEQFF.